This record looks at one TCR beta chain sequence and its context. With 3 bases removed from V and 5 bases from J, the gap between germline ends came to 12 bases. The germline gives CDR1 LNHDA, CDR2 SQIVND (reference sequence). The length of the CDR3 is 14 residues. The entry originates in a study of cytomegalovirus exposure and HLA in healthy donors. The PCR had 60 Vbeta and 13 Jbeta primers. TCRdb keeps only in-frame clones here, not all; method: immunoSEQ multiplex PCR. The sample yields 150,000 to 200,000 clones, about 80% seen once. The clonotype originates from a man in his forties in good health and CMV-seronegative. Sequenced material: PBMCs. The chain combines TRBV19 with TRBJ2-3, with D maybe TRBD2 (6 bases). The CDR3 loop reads CASSMRLSGDTQYF. CDR3 nucleotide sequence: TGTGCCAGTAGTATGAGGCTTAGCGGAGATACGCAGTATTTT.